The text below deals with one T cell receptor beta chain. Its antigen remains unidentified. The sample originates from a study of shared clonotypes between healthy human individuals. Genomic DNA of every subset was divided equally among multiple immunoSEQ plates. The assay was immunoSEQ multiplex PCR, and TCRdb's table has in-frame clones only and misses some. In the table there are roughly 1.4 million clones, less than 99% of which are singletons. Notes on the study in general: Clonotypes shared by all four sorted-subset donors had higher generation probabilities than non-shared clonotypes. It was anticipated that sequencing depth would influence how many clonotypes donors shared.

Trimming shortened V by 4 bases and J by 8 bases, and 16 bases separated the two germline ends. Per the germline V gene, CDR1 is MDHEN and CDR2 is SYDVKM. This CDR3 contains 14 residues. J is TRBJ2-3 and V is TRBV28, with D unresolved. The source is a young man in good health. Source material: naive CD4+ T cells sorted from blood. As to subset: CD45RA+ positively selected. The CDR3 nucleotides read TGTGCCAGCAGTTCTCGGGCCCGCCTGGTTACGCAGTATTTT. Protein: CASSSRARLVTQYF.